Listed below are T cell receptor beta chains from one sample, sequenced in a study of TIL therapy for anti-PD-1-resistant metastatic lung cancer. Clones were read by immunoSEQ multiplex PCR, and TCRdb kept only the in-frame ones, dropping some. The table lists tens of thousands of clones, roughly 80% of them singletons. The specimen was blood, collected at baseline. These TCRs come from a person aged 25 to 85 with non-small cell lung cancer. The CDR3 runs from the conserved cysteine through the conserved F or W. A D gene is named only where the DNA matches it firmly. Clone size, where shown, is once, few, many, or a class for clones that have expanded.

TRBJ2-3 | TRBV2 | once | - | TGTGCCAGCAGCCCTAGATTTGGGGGGATTAGGGGAGATACGCAGTATTTT | CASSPRFGGIRGDTQYF
TRBJ1-2 | TRBV29-1 | - | - | TGCAGCATACAGACCGGGGGGAGGGCCTATGGCTACACCTTC | CSIQTGGRAYGYTF
TRBJ1-1 | TRBV7-9 | - | - | TGTGCCAGCAGCCCGGGGGGTGCTGAAGCTTTCTTT | CASSPGGAEAFF
TRBJ2-1 | TRBV15 | - | - | TGTGCCACCAGCAGAGTCGGGGGAACGTCCTACAATGAGCAGTTCTTC | CATSRVGGTSYNEQFF
TRBJ2-1 | TRBV4-3 | - | TRBD2 | TGCGCCAGCAGCCAAGATACAGCGGGGGGGTACAATGAGCAGTTCTTC | CASSQDTAGGYNEQFF
TRBJ2-7 | TRBV6-1 | - | - | TGTGCCAGCAGTGACGAGGGGCCCTCCTACGAGCAGTACTTC | CASSDEGPSYEQYF
TRBJ2-7 | TRBV19 | - | - | TGTGCCAGTAGTATAAATTACGGGGACCCCTACGAGCAGTACTTC | CASSINYGDPYEQYF
TRBJ1-4 | TRBV15 | - | - | TGTGCCACCAGCAGAGAAGACGGCGCGGGTGAAAAACTGTTTTTT | CATSREDGAGEKLFF
TRBJ2-7 | TRBV19 | few | - | TGTGCCAGTAGCCGGCGGGGACCCTACGAGCAGTACTTC | CASSRRGPYEQYF
TRBJ2-2 | TRBV5-8 | once | - | TGTGCCAGCAGCTTGGCGACCAGGGTCACCGGGGAGCTGTTTTTT | CASSLATRVTGELFF
TRBJ2-5 | TRBV19 | - | TRBD2 | TGTGCCAGTAGTATAGCTAGCGGGAGTTCTCGAGAGACCCAGTACTTC | CASSIASGSSRETQYF
TRBJ1-2 | TRBV2 | - | - | TGTGCCAGCAGTAAAAGACTTAACTATGGCTACACCTTC | CASSKRLNYGYTF
TRBJ1-5 | TRBV2 | few | - | TGTGCCAGCAGTGAAAGGACCGGCCAGCCCCAGCATTTT | CASSERTGQPQHF
TRBJ2-3 | TRBV5-1 | - | - | TGCGCCAGCAGCTTGGTTTTAGCTAGCACAGATACGCAGTATTTT | CASSLVLASTDTQYF
TRBJ2-3 | TRBV9 | - | - | TGTGCCAGCAGCGTAGGTCACAGCTCATCACCTGTCGATACGCAGTATTTT | CASSVGHSSSPVDTQYF
TRBJ2-2 | TRBV14 | few | TRBD2 | TGTGCCAGCAGCCAAGGACTAGCGGCGAACACCGGGGAGCTGTTTTTT | CASSQGLAANTGELFF
TRBJ2-3 | TRBV9 | - | TRBD1 | TGTGCCAGCAGCGTAGCTACGGGACAGGGGCCAGATACGCAGTATTTT | CASSVATGQGPDTQYF
TRBJ2-2 | TRBV14 | few | TRBD1 | TGTGCCAGCAGCCCAGATGGGACAGTTACCGGGGAGCTGTTTTTT | CASSPDGTVTGELFF
TRBJ1-3 | TRBV9 | - | TRBD1 | TGTGCCAGCAGCGTTGGACAGGCCGGCTCTGGAAACACCATATATTTT | CASSVGQAGSGNTIYF
TRBJ2-3 | TRBV11-2 | once | TRBD2 | TGTGCCAGCAGCCCTGGACTAGCGGGGGGGCCGGCAGATACGCAGTATTTT | CASSPGLAGGPADTQYF
TRBJ2-1 | TRBV19 | - | TRBD2 | TGTGCCAGTAGTATGACTAGCGGGGACTTTGATGAGCAGTTCTTC | CASSMTSGDFDEQFF
TRBJ1-3 | TRBV7-6 | - | - | TGTGCCAGCAGCCCACCCGGAAACACCATATATTTT | CASSPPGNTIYF
TRBJ1-1 | TRBV7-3 | - | - | TGTGCCAGCAGCTCCTTTGGACAGAACACTGAAGCTTTCTTT | CASSSFGQNTEAFF
TRBJ1-1 | TRBV5-4 | - | TRBD1 | TGTGCCAGCAGCCCATTACAGGGGAAGAACACTAAAGCTTTCTTT | CASSPLQGKNTKAFF
TRBJ1-3 | TRBV7-9 | - | - | TGTGCCAGCAGCTTAACGGTCGGCAGTCACTCTGGAAACACCATATATTTT | CASSLTVGSHSGNTIYF
TRBJ2-7 | TRBV7-2 | - | - | TGTGCCAGCAGCTTAAGCCGCAGGGTCTACGAGCAGTACTTC | CASSLSRRVYEQYF
TRBJ2-7 | TRBV2 | few | TRBD2 | TGTGCCAGCAGGCGGACTAGCGGTCCCTACGAGCAGTACTTC | CASRRTSGPYEQYF
TRBJ1-5 | TRBV6-5 | - | - | TGTGCCAGCAGTACGCCGGGATCCCCTCAGCCCCAGCATTTT | CASSTPGSPQPQHF
TRBJ2-1 | TRBV6-1 | - | TRBD1 | TGTGCCAGCAGGGGCAGGGGGCGCCATGAGCAGTTCTTC | CASRGRGRHEQFF